This TCR beta chain was retrieved from a study of blood T cell repertoires in COVID-19. Data came from immunoSEQ multiplex PCR; TCRdb stores just in-frame clones and leaves some out. This table has about 40,000 clones, around nine tenths appearing once. Losses at the gene ends were 0 bases for V and 7 bases for J; bases not matched to a gene: 9. This CDR3 has 16 residues. The germline V gene encodes CDR1 MGHRA and CDR2 YSYEKL. This receptor was taken from a human donor in a cohort sampled during active COVID-19. V gene TRBV4-1 combines with J gene TRBJ2-5; 9 bases match TRBD1. Sequences were obtained from peripheral blood. The CDR3 region is CASSQEGQGLGVTQYF. The CDR3 DNA follows: TGCGCCAGCAGCCAAGAGGGACAGGGACTTGGCGTGACCCAGTACTTC.